This TCR beta chain was sequenced during a study of siplizumab effects on memory and regulatory T cells. This table comes from immunoSEQ multiplex PCR, and its TCRdb copy is limited to in-frame clones, with some not included. The table records 100,000 or so clones, 94% of them present only once. Sequencing used Tregs sorted from blood. This TCR derives from a human donor in good health.

For the CDR3, the DNA is TGTGCCAGCAGCTTGCAGATAGCCAAAAACATTCAGTACTTC. Encoded protein: CASSLQIAKNIQYF. This chain joins TRBV5-4 and TRBJ2-4; no clear D. Deletions cut 1 base from V and 0 bases from J, with 5 bases between. This CDR3 has 14 residues. Germline CDR1 SGHNT, CDR2 YYREEE (reference sequence).